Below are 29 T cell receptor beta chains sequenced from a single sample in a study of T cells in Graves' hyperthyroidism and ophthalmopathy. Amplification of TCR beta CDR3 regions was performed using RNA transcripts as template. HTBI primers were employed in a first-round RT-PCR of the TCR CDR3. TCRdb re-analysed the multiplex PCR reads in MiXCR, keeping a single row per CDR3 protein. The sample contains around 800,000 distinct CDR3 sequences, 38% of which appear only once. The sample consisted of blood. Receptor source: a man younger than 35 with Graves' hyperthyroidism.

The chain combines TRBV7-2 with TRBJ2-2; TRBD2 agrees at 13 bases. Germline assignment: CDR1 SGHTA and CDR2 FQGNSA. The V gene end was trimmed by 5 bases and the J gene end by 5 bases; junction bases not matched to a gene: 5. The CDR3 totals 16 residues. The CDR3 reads CASSTPGLAGTGELFF. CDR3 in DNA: TGTGCCAGCAGCACACCGGGACTAGCGGGGACCGGGGAGCTGTTTTTT.

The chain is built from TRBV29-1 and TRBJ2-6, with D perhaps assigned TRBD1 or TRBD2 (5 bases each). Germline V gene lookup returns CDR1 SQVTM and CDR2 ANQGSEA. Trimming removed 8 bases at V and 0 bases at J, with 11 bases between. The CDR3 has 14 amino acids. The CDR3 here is CSSEGTSGANVLTF. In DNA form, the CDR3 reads TGCAGCAGTGAAGGGACCTCTGGGGCCAACGTCCTGACTTTC.

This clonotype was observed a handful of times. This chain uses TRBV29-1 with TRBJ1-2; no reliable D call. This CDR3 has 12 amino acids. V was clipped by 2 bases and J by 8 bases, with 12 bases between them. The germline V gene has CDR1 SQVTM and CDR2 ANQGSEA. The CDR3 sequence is CSVERSNEGYTF. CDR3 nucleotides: TGCAGCGTTGAACGTAGCAACGAAGGCTACACCTTC.

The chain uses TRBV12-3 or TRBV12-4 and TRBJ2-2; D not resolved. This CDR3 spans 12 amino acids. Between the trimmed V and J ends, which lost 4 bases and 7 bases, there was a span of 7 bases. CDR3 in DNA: TGTGCCAGCAGTTCACCGGTCGGGGAGCTGTTTTTT. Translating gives CASSSPVGELFF.

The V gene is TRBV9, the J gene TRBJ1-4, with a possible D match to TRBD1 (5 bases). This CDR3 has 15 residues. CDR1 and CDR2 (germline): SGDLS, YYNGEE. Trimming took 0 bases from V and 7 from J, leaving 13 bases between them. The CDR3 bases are TGTGCCAGCAGCGTAGGGGATAGGGGCGGTGAAAAACTGTTTTTT. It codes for CASSVGDRGGEKLFF.

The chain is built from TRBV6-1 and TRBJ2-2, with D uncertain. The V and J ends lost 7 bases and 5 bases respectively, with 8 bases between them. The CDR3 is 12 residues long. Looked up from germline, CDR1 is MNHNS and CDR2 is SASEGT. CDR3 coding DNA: TGTGCCAGCAAATCCGGGACCGGGGAGCTGTTTTTT. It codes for CASKSGTGELFF.

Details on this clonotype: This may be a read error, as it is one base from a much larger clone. The chain's CDR3 is CASGMTGNTEAFF. The CDR3 DNA reads TGTGCCAGTGGTATGACGGGGAACACTGAAGCTTTCTTT. The V call is TRBV19, the J call TRBJ1-1, with unresolved D. The CDR3 sequence is 13 residues long. The germline gives CDR1 LNHDA, CDR2 SQIVND (reference sequence).

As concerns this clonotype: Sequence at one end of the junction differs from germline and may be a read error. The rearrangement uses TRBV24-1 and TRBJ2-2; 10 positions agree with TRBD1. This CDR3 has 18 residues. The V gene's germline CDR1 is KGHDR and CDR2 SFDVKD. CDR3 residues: CAASDSPGQGTNTGELFF. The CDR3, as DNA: TGTGCCGCCAGTGATTCCCCGGGACAGGGGACGAACACCGGGGAGCTGTTTTTT.

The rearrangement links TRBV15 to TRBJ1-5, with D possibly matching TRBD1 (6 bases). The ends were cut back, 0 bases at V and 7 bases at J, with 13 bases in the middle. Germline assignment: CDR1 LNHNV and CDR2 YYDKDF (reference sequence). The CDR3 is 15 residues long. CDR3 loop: CATSRDRGEGQPQHF. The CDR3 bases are TGTGCCACCAGCAGAGATAGGGGGGAGGGGCAGCCCCAGCATTTT.

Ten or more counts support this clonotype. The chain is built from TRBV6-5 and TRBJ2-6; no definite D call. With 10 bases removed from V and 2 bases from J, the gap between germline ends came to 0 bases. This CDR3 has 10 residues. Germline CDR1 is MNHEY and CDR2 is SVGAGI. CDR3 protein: CATGANVLTF. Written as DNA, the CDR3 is TGTGCCACTGGGGCCAACGTCCTGACTTTC.

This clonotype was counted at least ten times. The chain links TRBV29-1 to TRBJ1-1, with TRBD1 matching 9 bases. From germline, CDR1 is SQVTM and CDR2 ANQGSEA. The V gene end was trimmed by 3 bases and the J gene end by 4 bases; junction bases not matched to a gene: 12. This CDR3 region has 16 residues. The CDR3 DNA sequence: TGCAGCGTTGAGCTCTCCACAGGGGGCGCGACCACTGAAGCTTTCTTT. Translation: CSVELSTGGATTEAFF. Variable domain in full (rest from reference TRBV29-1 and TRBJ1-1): SAVISQKPSRDICQRGTSLTIQCQVDSQVTMMFWYRQQPGQSLTLIATANQGSEATYESGFVIDKFPISRPNLTFSTLTVSNMSPEDSSIYLCSVELSTGGATTEAFFGQGTRLTVV.

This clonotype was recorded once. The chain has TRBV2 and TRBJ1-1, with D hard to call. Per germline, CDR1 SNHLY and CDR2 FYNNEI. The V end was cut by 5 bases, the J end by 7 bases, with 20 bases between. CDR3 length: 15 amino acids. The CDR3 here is CASSSRRGGPLEAFF. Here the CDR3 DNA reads TGTGCCAGCAGTTCCCGGCGGGGTGGCCCTCTTGAAGCTTTCTTT.

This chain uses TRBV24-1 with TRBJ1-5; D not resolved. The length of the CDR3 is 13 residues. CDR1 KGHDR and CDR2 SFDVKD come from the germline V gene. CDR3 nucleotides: TGTGCTAGACCCGACCTAAGCAATCAGCCCCAGCATTTT. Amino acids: CARPDLSNQPQHF.

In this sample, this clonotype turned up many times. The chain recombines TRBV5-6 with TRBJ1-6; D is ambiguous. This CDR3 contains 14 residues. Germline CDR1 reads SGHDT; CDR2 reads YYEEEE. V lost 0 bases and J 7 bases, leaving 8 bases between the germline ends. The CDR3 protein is CASSLERRNSPLHF. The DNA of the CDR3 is TGTGCCAGCAGCTTGGAACGCCGAAATTCACCCCTCCACTTT.

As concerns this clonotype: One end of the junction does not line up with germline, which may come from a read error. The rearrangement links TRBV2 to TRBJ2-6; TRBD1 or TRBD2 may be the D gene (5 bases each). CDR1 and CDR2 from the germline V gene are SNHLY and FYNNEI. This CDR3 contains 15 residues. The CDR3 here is CASSEITSGANVPTF. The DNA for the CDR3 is TGTGCCAGCAGTGAAATAACTTCCGGGGCCAACGTCCCGACTTTC.

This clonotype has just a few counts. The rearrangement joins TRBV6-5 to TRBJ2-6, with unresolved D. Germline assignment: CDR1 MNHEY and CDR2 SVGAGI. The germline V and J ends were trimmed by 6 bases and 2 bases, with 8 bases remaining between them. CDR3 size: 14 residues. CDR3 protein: CASRPQPGANVLTF. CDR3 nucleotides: TGTGCCAGCAGGCCCCAACCTGGGGCCAACGTCCTGACTTTC.

The CDR3 loop is CASSPGTHTDTQYF. The DNA for the CDR3 is TGTGCCAGCAGCCCCGGGACCCACACAGATACGCAGTATTTT. This chain connects TRBV10-3 to TRBJ2-3; D possibly uses TRBD1 or TRBD2 (5 bases each). The CDR3 spans 14 residues. V dropped 10 bases and J dropped 2 bases, with 16 bases sitting between them. Germline CDR1 and CDR2: ENHRY and SYGVKD.

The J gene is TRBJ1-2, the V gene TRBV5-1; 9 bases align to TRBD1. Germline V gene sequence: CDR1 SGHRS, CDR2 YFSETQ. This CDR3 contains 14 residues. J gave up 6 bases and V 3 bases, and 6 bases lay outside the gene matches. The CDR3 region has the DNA TGCGCCAGCAGCTCACCTGGACAGGGGAATGGCTACACCTTC. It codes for CASSSPGQGNGYTF.

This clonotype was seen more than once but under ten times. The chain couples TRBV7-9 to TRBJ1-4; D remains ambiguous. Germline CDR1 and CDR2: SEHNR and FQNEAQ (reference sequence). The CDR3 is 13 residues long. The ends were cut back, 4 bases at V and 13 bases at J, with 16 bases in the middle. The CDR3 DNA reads TGTGCCAGCAGCTCCCGGCAGGAGAGGTTACTGTTTTTT. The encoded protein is CASSSRQERLLFF.

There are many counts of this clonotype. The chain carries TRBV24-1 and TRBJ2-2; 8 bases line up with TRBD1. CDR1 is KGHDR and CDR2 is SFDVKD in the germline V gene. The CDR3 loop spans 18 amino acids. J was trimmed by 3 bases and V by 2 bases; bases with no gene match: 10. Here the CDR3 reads CATSDSSGQGMHTGELFF. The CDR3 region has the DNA TGTGCCACCAGTGATTCGTCAGGACAGGGTATGCACACCGGGGAGCTGTTTTTT.

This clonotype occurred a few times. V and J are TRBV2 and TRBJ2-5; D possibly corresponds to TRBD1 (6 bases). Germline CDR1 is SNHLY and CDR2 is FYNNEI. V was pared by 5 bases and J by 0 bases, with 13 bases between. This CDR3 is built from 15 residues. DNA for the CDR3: TGTGCCAGCAGTCGAATTCGGACAGACCAAGAGACCCAGTACTTC. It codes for CASSRIRTDQETQYF.

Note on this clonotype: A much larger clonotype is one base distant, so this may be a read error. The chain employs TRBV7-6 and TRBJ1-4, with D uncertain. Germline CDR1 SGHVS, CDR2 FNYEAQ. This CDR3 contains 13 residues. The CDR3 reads CASSLETEEKLLF. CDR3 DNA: TGTGCCAGCAGCTTGGAGACTGAGGAAAAACTGCTTTTT.

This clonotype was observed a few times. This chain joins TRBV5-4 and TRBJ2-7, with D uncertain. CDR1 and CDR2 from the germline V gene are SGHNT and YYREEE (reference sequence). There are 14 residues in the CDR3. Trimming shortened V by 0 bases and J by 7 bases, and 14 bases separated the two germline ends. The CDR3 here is CASSLAETMGEQYF. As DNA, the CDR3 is TGTGCCAGCAGCTTGGCCGAGACGATGGGGGAGCAGTACTTC. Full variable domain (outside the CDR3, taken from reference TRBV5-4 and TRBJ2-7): ETGVTQSPTHLIKTRGQQVTLRCSSQSGHNTVSWYQQALGQGPQFIFQYYREEENGRGNFPPRFSGLQFPNYSSELNVNALELDDSALYLCASSLAETMGEQYFGPGTRLTVT.

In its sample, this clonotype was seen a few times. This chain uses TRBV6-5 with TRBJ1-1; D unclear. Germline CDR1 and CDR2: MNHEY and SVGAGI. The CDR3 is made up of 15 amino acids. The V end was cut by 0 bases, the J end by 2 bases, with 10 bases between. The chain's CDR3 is CASSYSPPRNTEAFF. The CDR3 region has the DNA TGTGCCAGCAGTTACTCTCCCCCGCGTAACACTGAAGCTTTCTTT.

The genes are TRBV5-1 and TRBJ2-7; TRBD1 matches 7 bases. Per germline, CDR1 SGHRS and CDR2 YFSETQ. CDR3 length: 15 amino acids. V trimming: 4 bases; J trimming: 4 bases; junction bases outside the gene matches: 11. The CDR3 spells CASSVDPGQAYEQYF. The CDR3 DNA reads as TGCGCCAGCAGCGTGGATCCCGGACAGGCATACGAGCAGTACTTC.

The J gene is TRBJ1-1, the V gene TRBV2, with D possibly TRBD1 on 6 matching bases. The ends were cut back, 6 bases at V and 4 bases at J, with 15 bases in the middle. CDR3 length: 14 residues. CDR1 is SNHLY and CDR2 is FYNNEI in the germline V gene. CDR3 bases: TGTGCCAGCAGAGCTGACAGGCTGGGCACTGAAGCTTTCTTT. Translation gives CASRADRLGTEAFF.

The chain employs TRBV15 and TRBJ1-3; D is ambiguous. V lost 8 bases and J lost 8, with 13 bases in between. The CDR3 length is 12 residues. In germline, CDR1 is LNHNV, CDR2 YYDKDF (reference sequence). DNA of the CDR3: TGTGCCACCGGCTACAAGACGGACACCATATATTTT. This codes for CATGYKTDTIYF.

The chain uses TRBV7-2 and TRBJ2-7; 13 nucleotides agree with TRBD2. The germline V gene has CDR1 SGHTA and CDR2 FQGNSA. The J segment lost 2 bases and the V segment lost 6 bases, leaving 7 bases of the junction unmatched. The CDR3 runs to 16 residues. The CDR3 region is CASSHRGLAGAYEQYF. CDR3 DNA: TGTGCCAGCAGTCACCGCGGACTAGCGGGGGCCTACGAGCAGTACTTC.

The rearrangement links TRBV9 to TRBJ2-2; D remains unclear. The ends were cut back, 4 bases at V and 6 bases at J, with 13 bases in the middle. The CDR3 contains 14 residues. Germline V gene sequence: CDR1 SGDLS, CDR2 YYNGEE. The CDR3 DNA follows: TGTGCCAGCAGCCGACGGACGGCCGCCGGGGAGCTGTTTTTT. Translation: CASSRRTAAGELFF.